This section outlines one T cell receptor (beta chain) sequence together with its context. Its antigen is not known. This record belongs to a study of T cell repertoires in cytomegalovirus infection. The overall study: Matching HLA type, along with CMV infection, was indicated by public TCR beta signatures.

V was cut by 2 bases and J by 3 bases, with 8 bases left in between. The CDR3 is 13 residues long. Germline CDR1 is MNHNY and CDR2 is SVGAGI (reference sequence). TCRdb processed the reads anew with MiXCR; each CDR3 protein has one entry. The data show fewer than 550,000 distinct CDR3 sequences, about 30% seen once. Study-level points and caveats: Dominant in the ex vivo response were TCR beta clonotypes restricted by HLA-C and specific for CMV. People with CMV and the relevant HLA were identified by cumulative public TCR beta family frequency.

Sequenced sample: PBMCs. The chain is built from TRBV6-6 and TRBJ2-7; no reliable D call. This TCR was recovered from a human donor in good health (CMV status not recorded). Some clones in this sample may be carry-over from other donors' samples. CDR3 sequence reads: CASSYGQHYEQYF. The CDR3 nucleotides read TGTGCCAGCAGTTACGGGCAGCACTACGAGCAGTACTTC.